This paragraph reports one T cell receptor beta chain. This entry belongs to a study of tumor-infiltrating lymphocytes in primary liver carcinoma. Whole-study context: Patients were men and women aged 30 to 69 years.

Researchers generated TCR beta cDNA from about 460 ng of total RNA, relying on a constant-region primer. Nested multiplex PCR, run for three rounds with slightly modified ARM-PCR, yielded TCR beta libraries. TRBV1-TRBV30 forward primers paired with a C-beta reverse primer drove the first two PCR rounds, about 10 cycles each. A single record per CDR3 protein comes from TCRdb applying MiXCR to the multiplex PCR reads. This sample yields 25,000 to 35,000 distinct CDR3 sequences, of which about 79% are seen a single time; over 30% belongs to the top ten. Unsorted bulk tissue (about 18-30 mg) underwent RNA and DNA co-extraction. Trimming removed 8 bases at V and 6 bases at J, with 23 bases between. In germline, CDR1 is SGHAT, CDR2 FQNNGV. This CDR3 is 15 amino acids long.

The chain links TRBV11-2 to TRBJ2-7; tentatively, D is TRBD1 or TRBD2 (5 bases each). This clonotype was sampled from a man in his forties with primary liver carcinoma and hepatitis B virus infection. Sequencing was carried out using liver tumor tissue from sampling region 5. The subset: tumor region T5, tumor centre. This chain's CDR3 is CASGSGSGISGEQYF. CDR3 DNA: TGTGCCAGCGGCTCAGGGTCCGGGATCTCTGGCGAGCAGTACTTC.